The rows below give T cell receptor beta chains drawn from one sample of a study of blood T cell repertoires in COVID-19. Assay used: immunoSEQ multiplex PCR; TCRdb lists only in-frame clones, some missing. The table has about 80,000 clones, roughly nine tenths seen once; the top ten hold 1.5% to 2%. Sequenced: peripheral blood. The receptors originated from a woman aged 45-65 years in a cohort sampled during active COVID-19. Both conserved end residues are part of each CDR3. Each record gives: V gene, D gene, J gene, clone size, CDR3 DNA, CDR3 protein. D genes are given only for firm matches. Not every row has a clone size; where given, it reads once, few, many or a size class.

TRBV27	-	TRBJ2-7	once	TGTGCCAGCAGCACTCGACCCCCTTCCGGGACACTACCCTACGAGCAGTACTTC	CASSTRPPSGTLPYEQYF
TRBV11-2	-	TRBJ1-5	-	TGTGCCAGCAGCTTAGGGGTTCCGTCGGGTCCACAGCATTTT	CASSLGVPSGPQHF
TRBV13	-	TRBJ1-2	-	TGTGCCAGCAGCTCTCGCCGGGAGACTAACTATGGCTACACCTTC	CASSSRRETNYGYTF
TRBV5-4	-	TRBJ2-5	-	TGTGCCAGCAGCTTGGTGGCGGACTCAGGAACCCAGTACTTC	CASSLVADSGTQYF
TRBV4-1	TRBD2	TRBJ2-7	-	TGCGCCAGCAGCCAAAGAGCTAGCGGGGATAGCTCCTACGAGCAGTACTTC	CASSQRASGDSSYEQYF
TRBV5-6	-	TRBJ1-1	-	TGTGCCAGCAGCTTGGAGGCAGGGTTCCGACTGAACACTGAAGCTTTCTTT	CASSLEAGFRLNTEAFF
TRBV6-5	TRBD1	TRBJ1-1	-	TGTGCCAGCAGAGTACAGGGGGACACTGAAGCTTTCTTT	CASRVQGDTEAFF
TRBV3-1/TRBV3-2	-	TRBJ2-3	-	TGTGCCAGCGGAAGAGGGGGAGATACGCAGTATTTT	CASGRGGDTQYF
TRBV3-1/TRBV3-2	TRBD1	TRBJ1-1	-	TGTGCCAGCAGCCAACTAACTACAGGGGGCAGGGGTGAAGCTTTCTTT	CASSQLTTGGRGEAFF
TRBV7-6	TRBD2	TRBJ2-1	-	TGTGCCAGCAGCTTAATTAGCGGGGGTAACAATGAGCAGTTCTTC	CASSLISGGNNEQFF
TRBV7-9	TRBD2	TRBJ2-5	-	TGTGCCAGCAGCCTACGGGGGGGCGGCGAGACCCAGTACTTC	CASSLRGGGETQYF
TRBV18	TRBD1	TRBJ2-3	-	TGTGCCAGCTCACCACCGGGCATGACAGGGGATACGCAGTATTTT	CASSPPGMTGDTQYF
TRBV5-6	-	TRBJ1-1	-	TGTGCCAGCAGCTTATCGGGTAGGAACACTGAAGCTTTCTTT	CASSLSGRNTEAFF
TRBV29-1	TRBD1	TRBJ1-1	medium-sized	TGCAGCGTTACCCTGACAGGGGAAAAAGCTTTCTTT	CSVTLTGEKAFF
TRBV30	TRBD1	TRBJ1-5	-	TGTGCCTGGAGCCTACAGGGGAATCAACCCCAGCATTTT	CAWSLQGNQPQHF
TRBV5-1	-	TRBJ2-3	-	TGCGCCAGCAGCCGGGAACAAGCAGATACGCAGTATTTT	CASSREQADTQYF
TRBV7-2	-	TRBJ2-1	-	TGTGCCAGCAGCTTAGCTAGCGGAAGCTCCTACAATGAGCAGTTCTTC	CASSLASGSSYNEQFF
TRBV5-1	TRBD1	TRBJ2-7	few	TGCGCCAGCAGGCCCGGGACAGGGAAAGGCGAGCAGTACTTC	CASRPGTGKGEQYF
TRBV28	-	TRBJ2-3	-	TGTGCCAGCGGCACCACAGATACGCAGTATTTT	CASGTTDTQYF
TRBV28	TRBD1	TRBJ2-3	-	TGTGCCAGCACCGCGACAGGGCGGACAGATACGCAGTATTTT	CASTATGRTDTQYF
TRBV30	-	TRBJ1-5	once	TGTGCCTGGACAGGTAATAGCAATCAGCCCCAGCATTTT	CAWTGNSNQPQHF
TRBV13	TRBD2	TRBJ2-7	-	TGTGCCAGCAGCCCCCGGGAGGGGAGGGACTACGAGCAGTACTTC	CASSPREGRDYEQYF
TRBV15	TRBD1	TRBJ1-4	-	TGTGCCACCAGCAGAGACGGGACAGGATCCTTTGAAAAACTGTTTTTT	CATSRDGTGSFEKLFF
TRBV7-2	TRBD2	TRBJ2-1	-	TGTGCCAGCAGCTTACAAGCGGGGGGGCCAGGAGAGCAGTTCTTC	CASSLQAGGPGEQFF
TRBV5-4	-	TRBJ1-4	-	TGTGCCAGCAGCCTCTCAACTAATGAAAAACTGTTTTTT	CASSLSTNEKLFF
TRBV7-3	TRBD2	TRBJ2-2	-	TGTGCCAGCAGCTTAATAGCGGGAGGGCCTAGCGGGGAGCTGTTTTTT	CASSLIAGGPSGELFF
TRBV3-1/TRBV3-2	-	TRBJ1-2	-	TGTGCCAGCGGGAGGGACGGCTACACCTTC	CASGRDGYTF
TRBV6-6	-	TRBJ2-2	-	TGTGCCAGCAGTAGGGGGAACACCGGGGAGCTGTTTTTT	CASSRGNTGELFF
TRBV6-5	-	TRBJ2-3	-	TGTGCCACCGAGCGGCCCGGCACAGATACGCAGTATTTT	CATERPGTDTQYF
TRBV11-3	-	TRBJ2-7	-	TGTGCCAGCAGCCTAGGGTCCAGGGGTGACTACGAGCAGTACTTC	CASSLGSRGDYEQYF
TRBV19	-	TRBJ2-7	-	TGTGCCAGTAGTCGTTCAGGGGCCTACGAGCAGTACTTC	CASSRSGAYEQYF
TRBV2	TRBD1	TRBJ1-1	-	TGTGCCAGCAGAGAGACAGGGGTGGTGAACACTGAAGCTTTCTTT	CASRETGVVNTEAFF
TRBV4-1	-	TRBJ2-7	-	TGCGCCAGCAGCCAAGAACGGGATAGGTCCTACGAGCAGTACTTC	CASSQERDRSYEQYF
TRBV6-5	TRBD1	TRBJ1-6	-	TGTGCCAGCAAGGGGGCTGGGGGTTATAATTCACCCCTCCACTTT	CASKGAGGYNSPLHF
TRBV28	-	TRBJ2-7	-	TGTGCCAGCAGTAACATCGGGAGCCGAAGAAGCTACGAGCAGTACTTC	CASSNIGSRRSYEQYF
TRBV19	TRBD2	TRBJ2-7	-	TGTGCCAGTAGGCGGGGGAGCGGGAGCTACGAGCAGTACTTC	CASRRGSGSYEQYF
TRBV6-1	-	TRBJ2-3	-	TGTGCCAGCAGTGAGGAGGGCCGGCCATTAGATACGCAGTATTTT	CASSEEGRPLDTQYF
TRBV7-8	-	TRBJ1-5	-	TGTGCCAGCAGCTTAGACAGGGTATGGGGTAGCAATCAGCCCCAGCATTTT	CASSLDRVWGSNQPQHF
TRBV12-5	TRBD1	TRBJ2-4	-	TGTGCTAGTGGTTCCATCTCGCGGACAGGGAGGTACATTCAGTACTTC	CASGSISRTGRYIQYF
TRBV9	-	TRBJ2-2	once	TGTGCCAGCAGCGTTGGCGGTAACACCGGGGAGCTGTTTTTT	CASSVGGNTGELFF
TRBV18	-	TRBJ2-5	-	TGTGCCAGCTCACCCCGGACCGGGTCAGGGTATCAAGAGACCCAGTACTTC	CASSPRTGSGYQETQYF
TRBV12-3/TRBV12-4	-	TRBJ2-7	-	TGTGCCAGCAGTCCCTCCGCCTACGAGCAGTACTTC	CASSPSAYEQYF
TRBV28	TRBD1	TRBJ1-2	-	TGTGCCAGCACCACTTCCGGGACAGGGCGGTTTAACTATGGCTACACCTTC	CASTTSGTGRFNYGYTF
TRBV5-6	-	TRBJ2-5	-	TGTGCCAGCAGATACGAACAGGGTTTAGGGGAGACCCAGTACTTC	CASRYEQGLGETQYF
TRBV24-1	-	TRBJ2-2	-	TGTGCCACCAGTGACCCGAAGGGGGGGCCCACCGGGGAGCTGTTTTTT	CATSDPKGGPTGELFF
TRBV28	-	TRBJ2-3	-	TGTGCCAGCAGTCTTGGGGCTAGCACAGATACGCAGTATTTT	CASSLGASTDTQYF
TRBV5-5	TRBD1	TRBJ1-1	-	TGTGCCAGCAGATTCACAGGGGGGAGCACTGAAGCTTTCTTT	CASRFTGGSTEAFF
TRBV6-5	-	TRBJ1-2	-	TGTGCCAGCAGGATGTTAGATACTAACTATGGCTACACCTTC	CASRMLDTNYGYTF
TRBV2	-	TRBJ2-7	-	TGTGCCAGCAGTCTGGGACTTCAGGAATCCTACGAGCAGTACTTC	CASSLGLQESYEQYF